Listed here are 22 T cell receptor beta chains from one sample, sequenced in a study of shared clonotypes between healthy human individuals. Generated by immunoSEQ multiplex PCR, the TCRdb table keeps only in-frame clones and is missing some. The sample comprises around 750,000 clones, about 74% of which are singletons, and less than 2% rests with the top ten. Sequenced sample: memory CD4+ T cells sorted from blood. Stated subset: CD45RA-negative fraction. Every receptor here comes from a woman aged 25 to 39 in good health.

This clone showed up just once. This chain uses TRBV27 with TRBJ1-2; 7 positions match TRBD1. The CDR3 runs 17 residues. Germline-derived CDR1 and CDR2 are MNHEY and SMNVEV (reference sequence). V shed 6 bases, J shed 6 bases, and the junction held 19 bases outside the gene matches. The DNA for the CDR3 is TGTGCCAGCAGGAGTCTAGGAACAGGGGCCTCCTGGAATGGCTACACCTTC. Translation gives CASRSLGTGASWNGYTF.

V is TRBV11-2 and J is TRBJ2-2; D is ambiguous. Trimming stripped 5 bases from V and 6 bases from J, with 22 bases between. The germline V gene has CDR1 SGHAT and CDR2 FQNNGV. This CDR3 comprises 17 residues. CDR3 sequence: CASSQMGDSLLPGELFF. For the CDR3, the DNA is TGTGCCAGCAGCCAAATGGGTGACTCCCTTCTCCCCGGGGAGCTGTTTTTT.

The genes are TRBV19 and TRBJ1-5; D not certain. The germline V and J ends were trimmed by 9 bases and 6 bases, with 21 bases remaining between them. Looked up from germline, CDR1 is LNHDA and CDR2 is SQIVND (reference sequence). The CDR3 covers 15 residues. CDR3 nucleotide sequence: TGTGCCAGCAGCCCCGGACGCATGGAGAGTCAGCCCCAGCATTTT. Protein sequence: CASSPGRMESQPQHF.

CDR3 sequence (DNA): TGTGCCAGCACAACCCGGGAGGGCGGCTTTGAAGCTTTCTTT. Translating it yields CASTTREGGFEAFF. The chain links TRBV2 to TRBJ1-1; no clear D gene. Germline CDR1 reads SNHLY; CDR2 reads FYNNEI. The V end lost 7 bases, the J end lost 7 bases, and 19 bases lay between the germline ends. CDR3 length: 14 amino acids.

Of note for this clone: Different DNA sequences within this sample yield the same CDR3. The chain uses TRBV28 and TRBJ2-7; 11 bases align to TRBD2. V trimming: 7 bases; J trimming: 4 bases; junction bases outside the gene matches: 9. Germline V gives CDR1 MDHEN, CDR2 SYDVKM. CDR3 length equals 15 residues. CDR3 amino acids: CASTPTSGSGYEQYF. The CDR3 nucleotides read TGTGCCAGCACTCCAACTAGCGGGAGCGGGTACGAGCAGTACTTC.

The J gene is TRBJ2-3, the V gene TRBV28, with D uncertain. The V and J ends lost 3 bases and 8 bases respectively, with 15 bases between them. Per the germline V gene, CDR1 is MDHEN and CDR2 is SYDVKM. The CDR3 has 14 amino acids. This CDR3 is CASSFQAPTPTQYF. Here the CDR3 DNA reads TGTGCCAGCAGTTTTCAGGCCCCCACACCTACGCAGTATTTT.

The chain couples TRBV28 to TRBJ2-1; possible D gene TRBD2, 5 bases. The CDR3 consists of 13 residues. Per the germline V gene, CDR1 is MDHEN and CDR2 is SYDVKM. V was shortened by 10 bases and J by 0 bases, with 10 bases between the two germline ends. CDR3 nucleotide sequence: TGTGCCATCCGGGGAGCCTCCTACAATGAGCAGTTCTTC. It encodes CAIRGASYNEQFF.

This chain connects TRBV25-1 to TRBJ2-3; D is unclear. The germline V gene encodes CDR1 MGHDK and CDR2 SYGVNS. The V end lost 4 bases, the J end lost 0 bases, and 5 bases lay between the germline ends. The CDR3 consists of 13 residues. CDR3 amino acids: CASSATSTDTQYF. CDR3 DNA: TGTGCCAGCAGTGCCACTAGCACAGATACGCAGTATTTT.

CDR3 sequence (DNA): TGTGCCAGCAGCTTGCTGACAGTTGAGACCCAGTACTTC. It translates to CASSLLTVETQYF. The chain links TRBV5-5 to TRBJ2-5; D perhaps matches TRBD1 (5 bases). The CDR3 sequence is 13 residues long. V shed 1 base and J shed 5 bases, with 9 bases lying between them. The V gene's germline CDR1 is SGHKS and CDR2 YYEKEE (reference sequence).

The sample holds many counts of this clone. The chain couples TRBV9 to TRBJ2-3; no definite D call. Germline values: CDR1 SGDLS, CDR2 YYNGEE. V was trimmed by 3 bases and J by 6 bases, leaving 11 bases between them. The CDR3 has 13 residues. The CDR3 sequence: CASSAHRADTQYF. The CDR3 nucleotides read TGTGCCAGCAGCGCCCATCGGGCGGATACGCAGTATTTT. The complete variable domain, with remaining parts taken from reference TRBV9 and TRBJ2-3, reads DSGVTQTPKHLITATGQRVTLRCSPRSGDLSVYWYQQSLDQGLQFLIQYYNGEERAKGNILERFSAQQFPDLHSELNLSSLELGDSALYFCASSAHRADTQYFGPGTRLTVL.

The chain recombines TRBV9 with TRBJ1-3, with D tentatively TRBD1 (5 bases). Germline CDR1 SGDLS, CDR2 YYNGEE. Trimming shortened V by 3 bases and J by 2 bases, and 12 bases separated the two germline ends. This CDR3 has 15 residues. This CDR3 reads CASSGNGAPGNTIYF. The DNA of the CDR3 is TGTGCCAGCAGCGGTAACGGGGCGCCTGGAAACACCATATATTTT.

This clone has only one observation. The gene calls are TRBV28 and TRBJ2-2; 7 bases match TRBD1. The CDR3 is 13 residues long. The germline gives CDR1 MDHEN, CDR2 SYDVKM. V gave up 5 bases and J gave up 7 bases; unmatched junction bases: 4. The CDR3 loop reads CASSPRQGGELFF. CDR3 nucleotide sequence: TGTGCCAGCAGTCCTAGACAGGGCGGGGAGCTGTTTTTT.

The rearrangement uses TRBV6-1 and TRBJ1-1; no definite D call. V lost 2 bases, J lost 6 bases, and 4 bases lay in between. The CDR3 is made up of 11 amino acids. CDR1 is MNHNS, CDR2 SASEGT, per germline. DNA of the CDR3: TGTGCCAGCAGTGAAAGAGCTGAAGCTTTCTTT. As protein: CASSERAEAFF.

This sequence joins TRBV30 and TRBJ2-6, with D possibly matching TRBD2 (5 bases). The CDR3 has 16 amino acids. With 6 bases removed from V and 1 base from J, the gap between germline ends came to 16 bases. The germline V gene has CDR1 GTSNPN and CDR2 SVGIG (reference sequence). CDR3 protein: CACSSKWESGANVLTF. CDR3 nucleotide sequence: TGTGCCTGTTCATCCAAGTGGGAGTCTGGGGCCAACGTCCTGACTTTC.

This clone occurred a few times. The chain recombines TRBV19 with TRBJ2-5, with D possibly called TRBD1 or TRBD2 (5 bases each). The CDR3 consists of 12 residues. The germline V gene encodes CDR1 LNHDA and CDR2 SQIVND (reference sequence). V was pared by 3 bases and J by 8 bases, with 10 bases between. As DNA, the CDR3 is TGTGCCAGTAGTATGAGAGGGGCCACCCAGTACTTC. This translates into CASSMRGATQYF.

The rearrangement links TRBV28 to TRBJ2-3; 11 bases are a match to TRBD1. Per germline, CDR1 MDHEN and CDR2 SYDVKM. After removal of 6 bases from V and 8 bases from J, the junction contained 10 bases not matched to a gene. This CDR3 region has 15 residues. The CDR3 protein is CASRVDRGRGVTQYF. The CDR3 coding sequence is TGTGCCAGCAGGGTGGACAGGGGGCGCGGGGTTACGCAGTATTTT.

The chain combines TRBV5-4 with TRBJ1-5; D is uncertain. V lost 0 bases and J lost 6, with 7 bases in between. The CDR3 loop spans 13 amino acids. Germline lookup yields CDR1 SGHNT and CDR2 YYREEE (reference sequence). The CDR3 loop reads CASSLERRQPQHF. The CDR3 nucleotides read TGTGCCAGCAGCTTGGAAAGGCGTCAGCCCCAGCATTTT.

The genes are TRBV19 and TRBJ2-4, with D tentatively TRBD1 (5 bases). The CDR3 length is 13 residues. V was clipped by 6 bases and J by 5 bases, with 11 bases between them. The germline CDR1 and CDR2 sequences are LNHDA and SQIVND (reference sequence). The CDR3 loop reads CASRQGGENIQYF. CDR3 in DNA: TGTGCCAGTAGGCAGGGTGGCGAAAACATTCAGTACTTC.

The count of this clone is one. The V gene is TRBV28, the J gene TRBJ2-7; 9 bases map to TRBD1. CDR3 length equals 15 residues. Per the germline V gene, CDR1 is MDHEN and CDR2 is SYDVKM. Trimming took 6 bases from V and 4 from J; bases not matched to a gene: 10. The CDR3 reads CASRPLQTGGYEQYF. DNA for the CDR3: TGTGCCAGCAGGCCGCTCCAGACAGGGGGTTACGAGCAGTACTTC.

This clone appeared a single time. The V call is TRBV6-5, the J call TRBJ1-2; maybe TRBD1 (6 bases). The V end lost 10 bases, the J end lost 4 bases, and 16 bases lay between the germline ends. CDR3 length: 13 amino acids. The germline V gene encodes CDR1 MNHEY and CDR2 SVGAGI. CDR3: CATLRGGGYGYTF. For the CDR3, the DNA is TGTGCCACCCTAAGGGGAGGGGGCTATGGCTACACCTTC.

V usage is TRBV7-2 and J usage is TRBJ1-1; TRBD1 aligns across 7 bases. The CDR3 spans 13 residues. The J segment lost 5 bases and the V segment lost 3 bases, leaving 3 bases of the junction unmatched. In germline, CDR1 is SGHTA, CDR2 FQGNSA. The CDR3 loop is CASSFRGRTEAFF. CDR3 nucleotides: TGTGCCAGCAGCTTCAGGGGGAGGACTGAAGCTTTCTTT.

About this clone itself: Given a far larger clone just one base away, this is likely a sequencing read error. Other DNA sequences from this sample encode an identical CDR3 as well. The chain couples TRBV7-8 to TRBJ2-1; 7 nucleotides agree with TRBD1. CDR1 is SGHVS, CDR2 FQNEAQ, per germline. Losses at the gene ends were 5 bases for V and 3 bases for J; bases not matched to a gene: 4. The CDR3 consists of 14 residues. CDR3 amino acids: CASSPRDSYNEQFF. In nucleotides, the CDR3 is TGTGCCAGCAGCCCTCGGGACAGCTACAATGAGCAGTTCTTC.